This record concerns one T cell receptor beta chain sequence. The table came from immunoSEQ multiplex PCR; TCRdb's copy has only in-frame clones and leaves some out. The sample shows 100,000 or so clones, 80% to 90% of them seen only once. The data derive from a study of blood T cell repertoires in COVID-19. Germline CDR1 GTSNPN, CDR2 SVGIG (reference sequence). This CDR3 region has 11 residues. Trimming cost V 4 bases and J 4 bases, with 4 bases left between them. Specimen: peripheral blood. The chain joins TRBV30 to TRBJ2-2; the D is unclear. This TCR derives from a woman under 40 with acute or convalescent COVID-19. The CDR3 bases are TGTGCCTGGACCTTCACCGGGGAGCTGTTTTTT. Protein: CAWTFTGELFF.